This paragraph reports one T cell receptor beta chain. Trimming removed 2 bases from V and 10 bases from J, with 17 bases in between. The germline V gene encodes CDR1 MNHEY and CDR2 SVGAGI. The CDR3 contains 14 residues. These data come from a study of shared clonotypes between healthy human individuals. Healthy adults negative for HIV, lacking recent acute infections or vaccinations, served as donors. Per the study methods: From ImmunoSEQ came sequences covering only the junction and carrying no quality scores, so filtering differed. Produced via immunoSEQ multiplex PCR; TCRdb's table is partial and in-frame only. That table is the source of V, J and clone size, and D and trimming were worked out from the DNA. The sample lists 600,000 to 700,000 clones, around four fifths seen once, with 1.5% to 2% in the top ten.

The rearrangement joins TRBV6-5 to TRBJ1-1; D is undetermined. The receptor was derived from a woman in her 30s in good health. Sequencing was carried out using memory CD4+ T cells sorted from blood. The subset was: CD45RA-negative fraction. DNA for the CDR3: TGTGCCAGCAGTTACGTCCACACTCTCGATCGAGCTTTCTTT. Amino acid sequence: CASSYVHTLDRAFF.